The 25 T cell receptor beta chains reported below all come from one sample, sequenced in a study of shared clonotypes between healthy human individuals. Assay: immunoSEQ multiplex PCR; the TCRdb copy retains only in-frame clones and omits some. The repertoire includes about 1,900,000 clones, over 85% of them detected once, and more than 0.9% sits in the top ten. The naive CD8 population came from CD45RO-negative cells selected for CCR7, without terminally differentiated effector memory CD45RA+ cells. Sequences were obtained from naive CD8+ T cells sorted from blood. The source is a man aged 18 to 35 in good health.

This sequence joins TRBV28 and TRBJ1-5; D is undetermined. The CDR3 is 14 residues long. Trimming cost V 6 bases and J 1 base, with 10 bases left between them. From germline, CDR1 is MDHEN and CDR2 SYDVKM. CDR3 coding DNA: TGTGCCAGCAGACAAATCGACAGCAATCAGCCCCAGCATTTT. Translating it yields CASRQIDSNQPQHF.

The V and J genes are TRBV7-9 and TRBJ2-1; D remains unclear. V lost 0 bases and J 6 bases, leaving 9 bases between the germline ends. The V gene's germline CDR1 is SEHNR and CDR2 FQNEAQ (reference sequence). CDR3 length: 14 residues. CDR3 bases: TGTGCCAGCAGCTTAGCGATCACGGGCAATGAGCAGTTCTTC. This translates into CASSLAITGNEQFF.

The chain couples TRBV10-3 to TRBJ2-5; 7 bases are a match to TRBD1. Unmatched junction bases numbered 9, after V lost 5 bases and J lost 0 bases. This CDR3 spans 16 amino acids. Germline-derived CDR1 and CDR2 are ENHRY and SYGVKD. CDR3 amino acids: CAISPGTALYQETQYF. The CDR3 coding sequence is TGTGCCATCAGTCCCGGGACAGCCTTATACCAAGAGACCCAGTACTTC.

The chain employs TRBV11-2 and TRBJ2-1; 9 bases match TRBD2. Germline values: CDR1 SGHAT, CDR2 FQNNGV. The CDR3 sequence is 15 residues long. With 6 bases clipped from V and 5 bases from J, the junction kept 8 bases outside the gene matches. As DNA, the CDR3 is TGTGCCAGCAGACTTAGCGGGAGCTCTAACAATGAGCAGTTCTTC. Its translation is CASRLSGSSNNEQFF.

The CDR3 bases are TGTGCCAGCAGTTATTCCTGGACTAGCGACGAGCAGTACTTC. It specifies CASSYSWTSDEQYF. V usage is TRBV6-5 and J usage is TRBJ2-7; the match to TRBD2 covers 9 bases. V gave up 3 bases and J gave up 5 bases; unmatched junction bases: 5. From germline, CDR1 is MNHEY and CDR2 SVGAGI. CDR3 length: 14 residues.

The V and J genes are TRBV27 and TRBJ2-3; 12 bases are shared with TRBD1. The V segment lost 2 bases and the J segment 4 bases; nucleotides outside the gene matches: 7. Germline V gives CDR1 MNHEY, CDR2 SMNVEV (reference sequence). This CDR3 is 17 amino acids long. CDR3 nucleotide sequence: TGTGCCAGCAGTTTAATTCGAGGGACAGGGGGCCCAGATACGCAGTATTTT. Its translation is CASSLIRGTGGPDTQYF.

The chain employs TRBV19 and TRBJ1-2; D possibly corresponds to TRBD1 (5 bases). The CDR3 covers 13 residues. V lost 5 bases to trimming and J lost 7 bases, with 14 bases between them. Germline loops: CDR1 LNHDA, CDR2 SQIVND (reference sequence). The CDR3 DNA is TGTGCCAGTAGTTTGGGTGGAGGGACTGGCTACACCTTC. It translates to CASSLGGGTGYTF.

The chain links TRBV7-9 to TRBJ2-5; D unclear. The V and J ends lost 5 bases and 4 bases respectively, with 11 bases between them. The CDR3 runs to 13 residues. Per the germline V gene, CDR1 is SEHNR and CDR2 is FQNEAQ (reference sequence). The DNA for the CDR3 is TGTGCCAGCAGCGCCAGTCTGTCAGAGACCCAGTACTTC. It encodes CASSASLSETQYF.

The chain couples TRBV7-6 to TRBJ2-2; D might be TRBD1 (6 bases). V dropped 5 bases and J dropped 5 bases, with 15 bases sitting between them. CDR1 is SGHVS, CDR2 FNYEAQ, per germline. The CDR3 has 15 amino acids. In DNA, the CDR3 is TGTGCCAGCAGCATCCTGACAGGCGGGACCGGGGAGCTGTTTTTT. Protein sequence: CASSILTGGTGELFF.

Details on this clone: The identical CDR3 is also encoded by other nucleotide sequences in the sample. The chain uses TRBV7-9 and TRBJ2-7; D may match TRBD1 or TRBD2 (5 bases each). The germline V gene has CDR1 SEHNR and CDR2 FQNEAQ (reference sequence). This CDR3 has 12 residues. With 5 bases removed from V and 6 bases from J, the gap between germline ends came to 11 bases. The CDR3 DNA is TGTGCCAGCAGCCCCGGGGCGGGCGAGCAGTACTTC. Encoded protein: CASSPGAGEQYF.

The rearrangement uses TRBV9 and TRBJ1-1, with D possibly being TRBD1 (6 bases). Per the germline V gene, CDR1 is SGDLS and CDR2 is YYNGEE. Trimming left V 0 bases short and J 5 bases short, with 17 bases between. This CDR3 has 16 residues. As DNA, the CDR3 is TGTGCCAGCAGCGTAGTGTATCCAGGGGCGAAAACTGAAGCTTTCTTT. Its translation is CASSVVYPGAKTEAFF.

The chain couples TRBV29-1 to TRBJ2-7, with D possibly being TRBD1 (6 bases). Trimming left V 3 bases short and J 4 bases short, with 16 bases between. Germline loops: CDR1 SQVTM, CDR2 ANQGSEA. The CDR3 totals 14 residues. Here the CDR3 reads CSVDGQGPNYEQYF. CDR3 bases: TGCAGCGTTGATGGCCAGGGGCCTAATTACGAGCAGTACTTC.

In DNA form, the CDR3 reads TGTGCCTGGAAAGGGGCAGGATCCTACGAGCAGTACTTC. Residues: CAWKGAGSYEQYF. V and J are TRBV30 and TRBJ2-7, with D maybe TRBD1 (5 bases). V lost 4 bases and J 1 base, leaving 11 bases between the germline ends. This CDR3 comprises 13 residues. CDR1 is GTSNPN, CDR2 SVGIG, per germline (reference sequence). The complete variable domain, with remaining parts taken from reference TRBV30 and TRBJ2-7, reads SQTIHQWPATLVQPVGSPLSLECTVEGTSNPNLYWYRQAAGRGLQLLFYSVGIGQISSEVPQNLSASRPQDRQFILSSKKLLLSDSGFYLCAWKGAGSYEQYFGPGTRLTVT.

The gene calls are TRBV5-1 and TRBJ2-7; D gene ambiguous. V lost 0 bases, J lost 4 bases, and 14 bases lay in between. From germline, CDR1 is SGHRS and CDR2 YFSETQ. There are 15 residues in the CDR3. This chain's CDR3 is CASSLGVGLVYEQYF. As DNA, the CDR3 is TGCGCCAGCAGCTTGGGCGTAGGGTTGGTTTACGAGCAGTACTTC.

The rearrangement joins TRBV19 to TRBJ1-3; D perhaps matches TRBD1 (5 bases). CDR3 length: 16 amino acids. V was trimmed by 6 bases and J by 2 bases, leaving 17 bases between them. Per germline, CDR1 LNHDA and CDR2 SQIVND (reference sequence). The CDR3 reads CASSAVTEGTGNTIYF. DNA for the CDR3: TGTGCCAGTAGCGCCGTGACAGAGGGTACTGGAAACACCATATATTTT. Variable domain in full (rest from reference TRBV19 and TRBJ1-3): DGGITQSPKYLFRKEGQNVTLSCEQNLNHDAMYWYRQDPGQGLRLIYYSQIVNDFQKGDIAEGYSVSREKKESFPLTVTSAQKNPTAFYLCASSAVTEGTGNTIYFGEGSWLTVV.

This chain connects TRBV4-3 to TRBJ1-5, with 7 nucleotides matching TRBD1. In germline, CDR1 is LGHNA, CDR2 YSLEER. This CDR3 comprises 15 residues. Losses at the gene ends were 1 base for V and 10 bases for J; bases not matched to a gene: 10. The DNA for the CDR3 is TGCGCCAGCAGCCAAGGAAGGACAGGACTCTCTCCCCAGCATTTT. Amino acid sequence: CASSQGRTGLSPQHF.

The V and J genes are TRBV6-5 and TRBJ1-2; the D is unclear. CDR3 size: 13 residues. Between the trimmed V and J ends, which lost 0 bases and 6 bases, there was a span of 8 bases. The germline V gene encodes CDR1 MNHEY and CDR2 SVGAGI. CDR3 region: CASSYSGLDGYTF. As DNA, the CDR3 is TGTGCCAGCAGTTACTCGGGCCTAGATGGCTACACCTTC.

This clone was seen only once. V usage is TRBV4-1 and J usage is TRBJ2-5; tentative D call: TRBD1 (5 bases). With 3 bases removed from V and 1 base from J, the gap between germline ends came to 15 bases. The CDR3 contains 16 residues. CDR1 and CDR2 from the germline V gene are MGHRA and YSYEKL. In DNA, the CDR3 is TGCGCCAGCAGCCAGGGAAACCAGGGATTCCAAGAGACCCAGTACTTC. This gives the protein CASSQGNQGFQETQYF.

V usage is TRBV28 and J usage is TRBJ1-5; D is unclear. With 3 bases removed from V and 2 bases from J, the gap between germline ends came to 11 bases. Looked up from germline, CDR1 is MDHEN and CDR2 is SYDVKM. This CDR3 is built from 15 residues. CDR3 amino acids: CASSFFGMGNQPQHF. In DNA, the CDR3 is TGTGCCAGCAGTTTTTTTGGTATGGGCAATCAGCCCCAGCATTTT.

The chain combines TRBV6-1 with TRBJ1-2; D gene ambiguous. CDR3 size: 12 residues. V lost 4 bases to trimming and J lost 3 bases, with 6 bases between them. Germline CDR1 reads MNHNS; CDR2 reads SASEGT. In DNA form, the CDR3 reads TGTGCCAGCAGTGGAGAGGACTATGGCTACACCTTC. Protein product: CASSGEDYGYTF.

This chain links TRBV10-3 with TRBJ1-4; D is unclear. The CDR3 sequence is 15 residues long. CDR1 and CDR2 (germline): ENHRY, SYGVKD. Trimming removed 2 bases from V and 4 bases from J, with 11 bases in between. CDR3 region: CAISEPGWGNEKLFF. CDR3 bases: TGTGCCATCAGTGAGCCGGGGTGGGGTAATGAAAAACTGTTTTTT.

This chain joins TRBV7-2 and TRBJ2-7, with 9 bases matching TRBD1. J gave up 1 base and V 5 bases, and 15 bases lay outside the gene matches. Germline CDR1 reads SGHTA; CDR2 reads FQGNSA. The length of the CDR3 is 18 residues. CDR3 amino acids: CASSHHNDRGKISYEQYF. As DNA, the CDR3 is TGTGCCAGCAGCCACCACAATGACAGGGGGAAAATTTCCTACGAGCAGTACTTC.

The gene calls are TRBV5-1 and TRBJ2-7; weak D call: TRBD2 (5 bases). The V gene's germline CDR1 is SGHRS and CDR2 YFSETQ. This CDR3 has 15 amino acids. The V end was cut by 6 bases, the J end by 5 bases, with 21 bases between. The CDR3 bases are TGCGCCAGCAAGGAGGAAAATAAGGCCTTCGACGAGCAGTACTTC. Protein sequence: CASKEENKAFDEQYF. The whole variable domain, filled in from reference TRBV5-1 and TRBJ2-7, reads KAGVTQTPRYLIKTRGQQVTLSCSPISGHRSVSWYQQTPGQGLQFLFEYFSETQRNKGNFPGRFSGRQFSNSRSEMNVSTLELGDSALYLCASKEENKAFDEQYFGPGTRLTVT.

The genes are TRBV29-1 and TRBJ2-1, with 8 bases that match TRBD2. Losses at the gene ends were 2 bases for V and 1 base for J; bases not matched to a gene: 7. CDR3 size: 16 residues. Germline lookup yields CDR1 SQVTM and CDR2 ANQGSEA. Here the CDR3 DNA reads TGCAGCGTTGAATCCCCAGCGGGAGCTTCCTACAATGAGCAGTTCTTC. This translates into CSVESPAGASYNEQFF.

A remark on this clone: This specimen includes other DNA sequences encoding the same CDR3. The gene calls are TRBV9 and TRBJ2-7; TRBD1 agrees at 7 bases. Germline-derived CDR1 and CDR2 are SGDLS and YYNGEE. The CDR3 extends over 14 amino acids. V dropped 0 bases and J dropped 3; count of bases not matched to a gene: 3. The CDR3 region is CASSVEGASYEQYF. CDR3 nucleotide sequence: TGTGCCAGCAGCGTAGAGGGGGCGAGCTACGAGCAGTACTTC.